The clone carrying this T cell receptor (beta chain) was detected only a few times. Its cognate antigen is unknown. Described time point: newly diagnosed GD, antithyroid drugs for less than 3 months. TCR sequences were obtained from RNA taken from PBMCs. Trimming at V came to 0 bases and at J to 2 bases, leaving 6 bases not matched to a gene. The CDR3 sequence is 17 residues long. Germline-derived CDR1 and CDR2 are LGHNA and YNFKEQ. iRepertoire HTBI primers and Arm-PCR of CDR3 regions built TCR beta libraries. TCRdb independently ran MiXCR on the multiplex PCR reads; one entry per CDR3 protein. The repertoire holds about 400,000 distinct CDR3 sequences, with 15% as singletons. The data were taken from a study of regulatory T cells in long-lasting Graves disease. Study-level findings and limits: Favored usage of TRBV28, TRBJ1-2 and TRBJ2-5 was recorded in persistent disease.

The sample was also linked to a second study, of T cells in Graves' hyperthyroidism and ophthalmopathy.

Sequencing used peripheral blood mononuclear cells (PBMCs), obtained at new diagnosis, from a patient treated with antithyroid drugs. The rearrangement uses TRBV4-2 and TRBJ2-1, with 8 bases lining up with TRBD2. This receptor was taken from a woman aged 40 to 50 with Graves disease. The CDR3 here is CASSQDFAGGPYNEQFF. CDR3 coding DNA: TGTGCCAGCAGCCAAGATTTCGCGGGAGGCCCCTACAATGAGCAGTTCTTC.